These 24 T cell receptor beta chains share one sample of origin, sequenced in a study of long-term antiretroviral therapy in people with HIV. The libraries were made with immunoSEQ v3.0 at survey level. Clones were sequenced by immunoSEQ multiplex PCR, and TCRdb holds only the in-frame ones, with some missing. Counted here are 25,000 to 30,000 clones, over 80% occurring once; the ten biggest clones make up approximately 9.9%. The starting material was unsorted PBMCs, obtained 2.8 years after starting antiretroviral therapy. The receptors shown here come from a man aged 30-40 years with HIV.

V is TRBV14 and J is TRBJ2-1; 7 nucleotides align to TRBD1. The CDR3 has 12 residues. Germline assignment: CDR1 SGHDN and CDR2 FVKESK. With 5 bases clipped from V and 10 bases from J, the junction kept 5 bases outside the gene matches. The CDR3 loop is CASSVGGYEQFF. In DNA, the CDR3 is TGTGCCAGCAGCGTAGGGGGCTACGAGCAGTTCTTC.

The chain is built from TRBV7-9 and TRBJ2-7; possible D gene TRBD2, 5 bases. V lost 1 base, J lost 5 bases, and 9 bases lay in between. The CDR3 runs to 13 residues. Per germline, CDR1 SEHNR and CDR2 FQNEAQ (reference sequence). DNA of the CDR3: TGTGCCAGCAGCTTAGGACTAAGTAACGAGCAGTACTTC. It yields the protein CASSLGLSNEQYF.

The chain joins TRBV6-4 to TRBJ2-3, with 7 positions matching TRBD2. The CDR3 runs to 15 residues. Trimming took 4 bases from V and 1 from J; bases not matched to a gene: 5. Germline CDR1 MRHNA, CDR2 SNTAGT. The CDR3 DNA follows: TGTGCCAGCAGTGGAACTGCGGGGGGCACAGATACGCAGTATTTT. This sequence encodes CASSGTAGGTDTQYF.

This clone was counted a single time. The chain carries TRBV19 and TRBJ2-3; D call uncertain. This CDR3 region has 12 residues. In germline, CDR1 is LNHDA, CDR2 SQIVND (reference sequence). Trimming pared 5 bases from V and 2 bases from J, leaving 5 bases between. The CDR3 spells CASSDSTDTQYF. CDR3 bases: TGTGCCAGTAGTGACTCCACAGATACGCAGTATTTT.

This chain joins TRBV7-2 and TRBJ1-3; no clear D gene. Looked up from germline, CDR1 is SGHTA and CDR2 is FQGNSA. With 6 bases removed from V and 9 bases from J, the gap between germline ends came to 12 bases. CDR3 length: 12 amino acids. CDR3 residues: CASSLEDTTIYF. In DNA, the CDR3 is TGTGCCAGCAGTCTTGAGGATACCACCATATATTTT.

This chain joins TRBV30 and TRBJ1-5, with D perhaps TRBD1 (6 bases). CDR1 and CDR2 (germline): GTSNPN, SVGIG (reference sequence). V lost 1 base and J 3 bases, leaving 13 bases between the germline ends. This CDR3 is built from 15 residues. CDR3 in DNA: TGTGCCTGGAGTGGGGGGGACACCTACAATCAGCCCCAGCATTTT. Protein sequence: CAWSGGDTYNQPQHF.

The chain joins TRBV5-1 to TRBJ1-1; the D is unclear. Germline lookup yields CDR1 SGHRS and CDR2 YFSETQ. The V end was cut by 0 bases, the J end by 2 bases, with 8 bases between. CDR3 length: 14 residues. The CDR3 DNA follows: TGCGCCAGCAGCTTGGCGACGGCTAACACTGAAGCTTTCTTT. Protein sequence: CASSLATANTEAFF. The whole variable domain, remainder taken from reference TRBV5-1 and TRBJ1-1, is KAGVTQTPRYLIKTRGQQVTLSCSPISGHRSVSWYQQTPGQGLQFLFEYFSETQRNKGNFPGRFSGRQFSNSRSEMNVSTLELGDSALYLCASSLATANTEAFFGQGTRLTVV.

The genes are TRBV4-2 and TRBJ2-3, with D possibly being TRBD2 (6 bases). The V end lost 5 bases, the J end lost 0 bases, and 12 bases lay between the germline ends. There are 15 residues in the CDR3. Per the germline V gene, CDR1 is LGHNA and CDR2 is YNFKEQ. The CDR3 DNA is TGTGCCAGCAGCAAATTAGCGGTTAGCACAGATACGCAGTATTTT. This gives the protein CASSKLAVSTDTQYF.

The V and J genes are TRBV5-1 and TRBJ2-5, with D perhaps TRBD2 (6 bases). Germline CDR1 reads SGHRS; CDR2 reads YFSETQ. V was pared by 4 bases and J by 1 base, with 14 bases between. There are 15 residues in the CDR3. CDR3 loop: CASSPRDFPQETQYF. The CDR3, as DNA: TGCGCCAGCAGCCCCCGGGACTTCCCCCAAGAGACCCAGTACTTC. The full variable domain, with the rest looked up from reference TRBV5-1 and TRBJ2-5, is KAGVTQTPRYLIKTRGQQVTLSCSPISGHRSVSWYQQTPGQGLQFLFEYFSETQRNKGNFPGRFSGRQFSNSRSEMNVSTLELGDSALYLCASSPRDFPQETQYFGPGTRLLVL.

The chain couples TRBV30 to TRBJ1-1; no definite D call. In germline, CDR1 is GTSNPN, CDR2 SVGIG (reference sequence). There are 14 residues in the CDR3. V dropped 7 bases and J dropped 2 bases, with 17 bases sitting between them. CDR3 in DNA: TGTGCCTCGAGGTGGAACAGCCCTAACACTGAAGCTTTCTTT. It codes for CASRWNSPNTEAFF.

The chain carries TRBV5-6 and TRBJ1-5; no definite D call. Trimming pared 3 bases from V and 8 bases from J, leaving 15 bases between. This CDR3 contains 14 residues. Germline V gives CDR1 SGHDT, CDR2 YYEEEE. DNA for the CDR3: TGTGCCAGCAGCTCCTTGTCCTCAGGAAAGCCCCAGCATTTT. It translates to CASSSLSSGKPQHF.

This sequence joins TRBV6-1 and TRBJ2-1; D is undetermined. The CDR3 is made up of 14 amino acids. The germline gives CDR1 MNHNS, CDR2 SASEGT. V dropped 7 bases and J dropped 9 bases, with 19 bases sitting between them. CDR3 sequence (DNA): TGTGCCAGCATCAATTCTAAGCCCTCCGGTGAGCAGTTCTTC. Protein product: CASINSKPSGEQFF.

This sequence joins TRBV9 and TRBJ2-2; tentatively, D is TRBD1 or TRBD2 (6 bases each). Germline V gene lookup returns CDR1 SGDLS and CDR2 YYNGEE. The CDR3 is 13 amino acids. V gave up 1 base and J gave up 6 bases, with 7 bases separating them. CDR3 loop: CASSVRGPGELFF. CDR3 nucleotides: TGTGCCAGCAGCGTACGGGGGCCCGGGGAGCTGTTTTTT.

This clone was counted between two and nine times. The CDR3 DNA follows: TGTGCCAGCCTAACCGGGACAGGGGCCTATGGCTACACCTTC. It encodes CASLTGTGAYGYTF. The chain is built from TRBV28 and TRBJ1-2; TRBD1 matches 10 bases. The germline V gene encodes CDR1 MDHEN and CDR2 SYDVKM. The CDR3 length is 14 residues. V shed 8 bases, J shed 4 bases, and the junction held 7 bases outside the gene matches.

The chain combines TRBV7-2 with TRBJ2-5, with 7 bases fitting TRBD1. The CDR3 is 15 residues long. V shed 3 bases and J 1 base; nucleotides not matched to a gene: 5. Germline V gene sequence: CDR1 SGHTA, CDR2 FQGNSA. The CDR3 DNA sequence: TGTGCCAGCAGCTTCCGGACAGGACCCCAAGAGACCCAGTACTTC. Protein sequence: CASSFRTGPQETQYF.

The chain is built from TRBV6-5 and TRBJ1-4; D is unresolved. The CDR3 runs 13 residues. Germline V lookup: CDR1 MNHEY, CDR2 SVGAGI. The V and J ends lost 4 bases and 7 bases respectively, with 10 bases between them. CDR3 loop: CASSWVRSEKLFF. CDR3 sequence (DNA): TGTGCCAGCAGTTGGGTCCGAAGTGAAAAACTGTTTTTT.

This chain links TRBV27 with TRBJ2-7; D is perhaps TRBD2 (6 bases). Trimming pared 3 bases from V and 6 bases from J, leaving 9 bases between. Germline CDR1 and CDR2: MNHEY and SMNVEV (reference sequence). The CDR3 loop spans 12 amino acids. CDR3 coding DNA: TGTGCCAGCAGTTTGTGGGGAGGCGAGCAGTACTTC. This sequence encodes CASSLWGGEQYF.

V usage is TRBV6-1 and J usage is TRBJ2-1, with 8 bases aligning to TRBD1. The CDR3 is 16 residues long. From germline, CDR1 is MNHNS and CDR2 SASEGT. The J segment lost 0 bases and the V segment lost 4 bases, leaving 5 bases of the junction unmatched. The CDR3 DNA reads as TGTGCCAGCAGTGGTGGACAGGGAGGCTCCTACAATGAGCAGTTCTTC. As protein: CASSGGQGGSYNEQFF.

The chain carries TRBV10-3 and TRBJ2-1, with unresolved D. V gave up 10 bases and J gave up 6 bases, with 10 bases separating them. The CDR3 sequence is 11 residues long. Germline V CDR1 and CDR2: ENHRY, SYGVKD. The CDR3, as DNA: TGTGCCACCTCGTTGGGCAATGAGCAGTTCTTC. Protein product: CATSLGNEQFF.

The chain combines TRBV9 with TRBJ2-7, with D uncertain. Between the trimmed V and J ends, which lost 2 bases and 0 bases, there was a span of 9 bases. This CDR3 spans 14 amino acids. Germline V gene lookup returns CDR1 SGDLS and CDR2 YYNGEE. The CDR3 nucleotides read TGTGCCAGCAGCGTTTCAACAGTCTCCTACGAGCAGTACTTC. Amino acid sequence: CASSVSTVSYEQYF.

The genes are TRBV5-5 and TRBJ1-2; the D is unclear. The CDR3 spans 12 residues. V was cut by 0 bases and J by 4 bases, with 4 bases left in between. Germline V lookup: CDR1 SGHKS, CDR2 YYEKEE (reference sequence). As DNA, the CDR3 is TGTGCCAGCAGCTTGGGTCTCTATGGCTACACCTTC. It encodes CASSLGLYGYTF.

This chain joins TRBV30 and TRBJ2-3; D gene ambiguous. CDR1 and CDR2 from the germline V gene are GTSNPN and SVGIG (reference sequence). Trimming removed 1 base from V and 2 bases from J, with 13 bases in between. There are 15 residues in the CDR3. The CDR3 DNA follows: TGTGCCTGGAGTGATCTTCTGGGTATCACAGATACGCAGTATTTT. Its translation is CAWSDLLGITDTQYF.

The rearrangement uses TRBV5-4 and TRBJ2-4; weak D call: TRBD2 (5 bases). Germline V gene data show CDR1 as SGHNT and CDR2 as YYREEE (reference sequence). Deletions cut 0 bases from V and 1 base from J, with 11 bases between. The CDR3 contains 16 residues. The CDR3 DNA is TGTGCCAGCAGCTTGGGCTCGGCGGGTGCCAAAAACATTCAGTACTTC. The encoded protein is CASSLGSAGAKNIQYF.

J is TRBJ2-1 and V is TRBV11-2, with D maybe TRBD2 (5 bases). With 3 bases removed from V and 0 bases from J, the gap between germline ends came to 12 bases. The CDR3 sequence is 16 residues long. The germline gives CDR1 SGHAT, CDR2 FQNNGV. The CDR3 sequence: CASSFFMGSSYNEQFF. DNA of the CDR3: TGTGCCAGCAGCTTCTTTATGGGGAGCTCCTACAATGAGCAGTTCTTC.